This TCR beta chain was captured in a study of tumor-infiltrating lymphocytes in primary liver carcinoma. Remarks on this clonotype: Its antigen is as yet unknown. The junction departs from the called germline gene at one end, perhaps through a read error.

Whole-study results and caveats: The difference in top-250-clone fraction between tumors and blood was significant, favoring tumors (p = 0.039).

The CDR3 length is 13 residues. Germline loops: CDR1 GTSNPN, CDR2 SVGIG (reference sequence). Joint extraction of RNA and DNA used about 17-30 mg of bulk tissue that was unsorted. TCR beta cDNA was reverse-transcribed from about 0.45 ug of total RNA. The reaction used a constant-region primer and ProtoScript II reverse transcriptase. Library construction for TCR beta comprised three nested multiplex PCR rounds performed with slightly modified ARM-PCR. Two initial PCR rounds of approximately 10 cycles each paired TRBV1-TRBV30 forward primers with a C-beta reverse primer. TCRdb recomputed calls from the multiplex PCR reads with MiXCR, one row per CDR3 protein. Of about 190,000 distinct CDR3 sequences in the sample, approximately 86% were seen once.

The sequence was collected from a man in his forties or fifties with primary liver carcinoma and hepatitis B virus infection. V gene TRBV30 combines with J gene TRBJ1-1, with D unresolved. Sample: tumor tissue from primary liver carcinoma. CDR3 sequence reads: CAWLRGSYTEAFF. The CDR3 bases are TGTGCCTGGCTGAGAGGGTCTTACACCGAAGCTTTCTTT.